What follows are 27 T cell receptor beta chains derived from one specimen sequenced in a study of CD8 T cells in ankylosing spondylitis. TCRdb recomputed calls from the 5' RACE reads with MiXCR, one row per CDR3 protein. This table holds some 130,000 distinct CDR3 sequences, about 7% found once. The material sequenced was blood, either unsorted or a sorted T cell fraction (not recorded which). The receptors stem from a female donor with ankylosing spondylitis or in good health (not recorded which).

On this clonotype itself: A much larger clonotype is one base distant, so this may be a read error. CDR3 residues: CASSSQGSSGNIIYF. DNA of the CDR3: TGTGCCAGCAGTTCACAGGGATCCTCTGGAAACATCATATATTTT. The chain couples TRBV7-9 to TRBJ1-3; tentative D call: TRBD1 (6 bases). Looked up from germline, CDR1 is SEHNR and CDR2 is FQNEAQ (reference sequence). The CDR3 length is 15 residues.

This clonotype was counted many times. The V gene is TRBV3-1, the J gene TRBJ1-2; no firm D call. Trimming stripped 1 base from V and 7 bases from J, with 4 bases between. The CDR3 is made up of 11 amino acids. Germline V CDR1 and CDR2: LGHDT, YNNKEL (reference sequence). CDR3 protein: CASSQGTGYTF. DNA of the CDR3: TGTGCCAGCAGCCAAGGGACTGGCTACACCTTC.

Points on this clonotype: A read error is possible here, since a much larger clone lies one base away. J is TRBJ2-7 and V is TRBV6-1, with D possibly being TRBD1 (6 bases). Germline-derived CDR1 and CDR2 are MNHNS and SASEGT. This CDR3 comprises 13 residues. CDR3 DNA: TGTGCCAGCAGGCGGACACAGGGCTACGCGCAGTACTTC. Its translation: CASRRTQGYAQYF.

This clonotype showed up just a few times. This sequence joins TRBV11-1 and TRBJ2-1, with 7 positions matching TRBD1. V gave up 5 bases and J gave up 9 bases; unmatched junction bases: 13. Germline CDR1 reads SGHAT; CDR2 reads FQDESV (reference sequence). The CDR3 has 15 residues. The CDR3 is CASSLQRGQIFEQFF. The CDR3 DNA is TGTGCCAGCAGCCTCCAGAGGGGGCAAATTTTTGAGCAGTTCTTC.

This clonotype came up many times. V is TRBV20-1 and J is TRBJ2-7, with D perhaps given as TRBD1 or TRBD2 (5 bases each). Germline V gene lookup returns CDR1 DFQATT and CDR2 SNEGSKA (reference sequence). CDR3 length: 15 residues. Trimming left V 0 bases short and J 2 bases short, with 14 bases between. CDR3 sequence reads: CSARDGRQKTYEQYF. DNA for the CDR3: TGCAGTGCTAGAGATGGGAGACAGAAAACCTACGAGCAGTACTTC.

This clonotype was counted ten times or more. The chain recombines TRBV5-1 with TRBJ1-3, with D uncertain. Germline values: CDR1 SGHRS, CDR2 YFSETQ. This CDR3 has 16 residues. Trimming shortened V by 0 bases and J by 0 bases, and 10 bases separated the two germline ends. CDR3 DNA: TGCGCCAGCAGCTTGGAAGGAGCTCGCTCTGGAAACACCATATATTTT. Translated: CASSLEGARSGNTIYF.

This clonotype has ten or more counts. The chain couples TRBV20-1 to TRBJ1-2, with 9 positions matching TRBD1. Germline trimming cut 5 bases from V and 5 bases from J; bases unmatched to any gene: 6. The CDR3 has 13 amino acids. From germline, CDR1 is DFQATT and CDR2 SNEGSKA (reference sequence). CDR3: CSAAGQGDYGYTF. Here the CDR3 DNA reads TGCAGTGCTGCGGGACAGGGAGATTATGGCTACACCTTC.

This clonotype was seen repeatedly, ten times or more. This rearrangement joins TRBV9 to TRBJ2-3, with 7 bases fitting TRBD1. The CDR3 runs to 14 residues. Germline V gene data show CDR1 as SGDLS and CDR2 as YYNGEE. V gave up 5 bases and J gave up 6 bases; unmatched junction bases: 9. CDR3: CASSTGVQTDTQYF. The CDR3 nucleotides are TGTGCCAGCAGTACAGGGGTGCAAACTGATACGCAGTATTTT.

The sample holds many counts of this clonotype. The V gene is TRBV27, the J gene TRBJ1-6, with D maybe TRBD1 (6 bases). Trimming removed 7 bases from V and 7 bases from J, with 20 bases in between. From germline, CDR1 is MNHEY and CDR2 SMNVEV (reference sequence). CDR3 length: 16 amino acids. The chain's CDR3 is CASKRQEGSGNSPLHF. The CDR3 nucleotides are TGTGCCAGCAAAAGACAGGAGGGGTCCGGGAATTCACCCCTCCACTTT.

The DNA of the CDR3 is TGCAGCGCTCGACAGGGATCGGGCTATGGCTACACCTTC. This encodes CSARQGSGYGYTF. V and J are TRBV29-1 and TRBJ1-2; 7 positions agree with TRBD1. The CDR3 consists of 13 residues. Germline CDR1 reads SQVTM; CDR2 reads ANQGSEA. The V and J ends lost 7 bases and 4 bases, in that order; junction bases with no gene match: 9.

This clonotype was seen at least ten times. In nucleotides, the CDR3 is TGTGCCAGCAGCTCTAGCGGGGTGAACACCGGGGAGCTGTTTTTT. Translation: CASSSSGVNTGELFF. The chain joins TRBV11-2 to TRBJ2-2, with 9 bases lining up with TRBD2. Trimming removed 4 bases from V and 1 base from J; junction bases left unmatched: 1. The CDR3 spans 15 residues. Germline lookup yields CDR1 SGHAT and CDR2 FQNNGV.

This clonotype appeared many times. This CDR3 reads CASSRGTGGEELFF. CDR3 sequence (DNA): TGTGCCAGCAGCCGCGGGACAGGGGGAGAGGAGCTGTTTTTT. This rearrangement joins TRBV3-1 to TRBJ2-2, with 11 bases fitting TRBD1. The germline V gene encodes CDR1 LGHDT and CDR2 YNNKEL (reference sequence). V shed 4 bases, J shed 10 bases, and the junction held 5 bases outside the gene matches. The CDR3 consists of 14 residues.

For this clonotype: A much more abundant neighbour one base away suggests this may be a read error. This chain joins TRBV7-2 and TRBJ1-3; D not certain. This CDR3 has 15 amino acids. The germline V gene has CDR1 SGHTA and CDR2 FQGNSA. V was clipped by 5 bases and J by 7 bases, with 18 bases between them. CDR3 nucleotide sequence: TGTGCCAGCAGCCGTCAGACACAAGTTGGGAACACCATATATTTT. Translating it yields CASSRQTQVGNTIYF. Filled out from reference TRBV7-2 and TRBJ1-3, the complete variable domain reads GAGVSQSPSNKVTEKGKDVELRCDPISGHTALYWYRQSLGQGLEFLIYFQGNSAPDKSGLPSDRFSAERTGGSVSTLTIQRTQQEDSAVYLCASSRQTQVGNTIYFGEGSWLTVV.

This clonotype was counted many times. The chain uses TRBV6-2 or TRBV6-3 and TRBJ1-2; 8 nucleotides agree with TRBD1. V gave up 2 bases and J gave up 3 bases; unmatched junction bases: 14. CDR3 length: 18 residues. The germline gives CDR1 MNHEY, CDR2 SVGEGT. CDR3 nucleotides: TGTGCCAGCAGTTACACCCACAAGCGGACAGGGACGGACTATGGCTACACCTTC. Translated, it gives CASSYTHKRTGTDYGYTF.

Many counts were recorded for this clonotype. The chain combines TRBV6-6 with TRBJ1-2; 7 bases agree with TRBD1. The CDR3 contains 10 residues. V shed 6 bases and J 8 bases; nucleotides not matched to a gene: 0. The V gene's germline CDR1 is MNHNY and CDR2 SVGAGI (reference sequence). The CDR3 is CASRDRGYTF. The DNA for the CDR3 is TGTGCCAGCAGGGACAGGGGCTACACCTTC.

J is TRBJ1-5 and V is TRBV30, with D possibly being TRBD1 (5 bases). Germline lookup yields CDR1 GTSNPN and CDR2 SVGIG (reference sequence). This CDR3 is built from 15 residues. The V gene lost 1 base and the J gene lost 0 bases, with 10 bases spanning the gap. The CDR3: CAWSEGTHSNQPQHF. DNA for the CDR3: TGTGCCTGGAGTGAGGGGACTCATAGCAATCAGCCCCAGCATTTT.

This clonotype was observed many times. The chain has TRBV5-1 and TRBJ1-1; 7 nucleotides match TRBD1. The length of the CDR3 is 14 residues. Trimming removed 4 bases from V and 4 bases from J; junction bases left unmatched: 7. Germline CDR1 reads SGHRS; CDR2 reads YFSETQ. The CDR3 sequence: CASSAGTVGTEAFF. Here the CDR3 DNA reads TGCGCCAGCAGCGCCGGGACAGTGGGCACTGAAGCTTTCTTT.

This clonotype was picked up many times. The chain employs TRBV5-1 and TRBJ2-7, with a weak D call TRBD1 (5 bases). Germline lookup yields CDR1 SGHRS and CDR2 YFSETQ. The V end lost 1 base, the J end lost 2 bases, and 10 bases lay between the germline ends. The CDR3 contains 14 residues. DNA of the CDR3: TGCGCCAGCAGCTTGTCAGGGCAAGCCTACGAGCAGTACTTC. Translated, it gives CASSLSGQAYEQYF.

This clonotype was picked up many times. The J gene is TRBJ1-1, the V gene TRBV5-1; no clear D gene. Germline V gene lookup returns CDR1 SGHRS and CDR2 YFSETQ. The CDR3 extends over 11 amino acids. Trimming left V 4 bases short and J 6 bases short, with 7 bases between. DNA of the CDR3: TGCGCCAGCAGCCAGAGCGCTGAAGCTTTCTTT. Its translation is CASSQSAEAFF.

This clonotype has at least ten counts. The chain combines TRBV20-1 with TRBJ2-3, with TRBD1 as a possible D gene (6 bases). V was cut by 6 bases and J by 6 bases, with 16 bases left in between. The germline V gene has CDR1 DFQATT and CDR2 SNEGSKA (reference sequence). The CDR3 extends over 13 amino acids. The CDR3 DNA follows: TGCAGTGCCCCGCCAGGGGTTTGGGATACGCAGTATTTT. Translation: CSAPPGVWDTQYF.

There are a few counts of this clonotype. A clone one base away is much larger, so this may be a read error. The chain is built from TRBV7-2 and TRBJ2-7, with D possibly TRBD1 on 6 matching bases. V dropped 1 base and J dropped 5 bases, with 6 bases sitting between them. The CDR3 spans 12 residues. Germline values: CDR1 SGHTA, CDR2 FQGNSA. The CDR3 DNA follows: TGTGCCAGCAGCTTAGACAGGGACGAGCAGTACTTC. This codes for CASSLDRDEQYF.

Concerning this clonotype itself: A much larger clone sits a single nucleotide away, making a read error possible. This CDR3 is CVSSKWSRQGSAYNEQFF. In DNA form, the CDR3 reads TGTGTCAGCAGCAAGTGGTCGAGACAGGGATCGGCCTACAATGAGCAGTTCTTC. The rearrangement uses TRBV6-1 and TRBJ2-1; 7 bases fit TRBD1. In germline, CDR1 is MNHNS, CDR2 SASEGT. The CDR3 runs 18 residues.

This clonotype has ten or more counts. CDR3 protein: CASSQDMGTLNTEAFF. As DNA, the CDR3 is TGTGCCAGCAGCCAAGATATGGGCACCTTGAACACTGAAGCTTTCTTT. This chain uses TRBV14 with TRBJ1-1; D uncertain. Germline V lookup: CDR1 SGHDN, CDR2 FVKESK. CDR3 length equals 16 residues. V dropped 0 bases and J dropped 0 bases, with 11 bases sitting between them.

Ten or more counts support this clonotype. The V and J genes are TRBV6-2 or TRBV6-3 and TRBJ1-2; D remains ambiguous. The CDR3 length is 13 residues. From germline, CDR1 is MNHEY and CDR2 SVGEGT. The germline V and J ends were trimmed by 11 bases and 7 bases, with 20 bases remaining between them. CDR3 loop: CAGAWVGRAGYTF. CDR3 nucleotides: TGTGCCGGTGCGTGGGTCGGGAGAGCTGGCTACACCTTC.

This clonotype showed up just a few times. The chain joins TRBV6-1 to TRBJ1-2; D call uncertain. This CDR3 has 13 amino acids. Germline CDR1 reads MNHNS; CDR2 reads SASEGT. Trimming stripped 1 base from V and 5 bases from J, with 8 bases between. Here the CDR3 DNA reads TGTGCCAGCAGTGAAGTCGACTCGTATGGCTACACCTTC. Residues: CASSEVDSYGYTF.

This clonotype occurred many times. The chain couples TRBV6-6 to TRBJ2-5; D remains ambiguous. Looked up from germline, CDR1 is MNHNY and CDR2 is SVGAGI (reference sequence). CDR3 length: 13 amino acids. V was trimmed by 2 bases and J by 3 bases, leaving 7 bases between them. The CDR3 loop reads CASSYDSEETQYF. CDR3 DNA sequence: TGTGCCAGCAGTTACGATTCAGAAGAGACCCAGTACTTC.

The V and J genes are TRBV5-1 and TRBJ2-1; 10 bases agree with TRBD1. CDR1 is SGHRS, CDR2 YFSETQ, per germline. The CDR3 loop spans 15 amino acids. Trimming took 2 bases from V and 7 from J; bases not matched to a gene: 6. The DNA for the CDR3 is TGCGCCAGCAGCTTACCGGGACAGGGGTGGAATGAGCAGTTCTTC. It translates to CASSLPGQGWNEQFF.